This T cell receptor beta chain came from a study of CD8+CD57+ T cells in acquired aplastic anemia. The overall study: The mean DNA yield obtained from sorted CD4+ and CD8+ cells came to 3 to 4 ug. An average of approximately 11 million reads for CD4+ cells was obtained from healthy donors.

According to the study, genomic DNA was the template for TCR beta VDJ and CDR3 profiling. MiXCR, run by TCRdb on the reads, gives a single entry per CDR3 protein. The repertoire includes 150,000 to 200,000 distinct CDR3 sequences, about 64% of them detected once, and about 48% sits in the top ten. Study outcomes and limitations: Fewer than 30 shared CD8+ CDR3s appeared highly expressed within patients' immunodominant clones.

As for this clonotype: Its matching antigen is unknown.

Material for sequencing was sorted CD4+, CD8+, or CD8+CD57+ T cells (not recorded which) from PBMCs. The receptor was isolated from a human donor in good health.

The CDR3 region is CASLYNEQFF. CDR3 sequence (DNA): TGTGCCAGCCTTTACAATGAGCAGTTCTTC. This sequence joins TRBV2 and TRBJ2-1; the D is unclear. Germline V gene lookup returns CDR1 SNHLY and CDR2 FYNNEI. The length of the CDR3 is 10 residues. V was trimmed by 8 bases and J by 4 bases, leaving 3 bases between them.